The following is a T cell receptor beta chain sequence with its context. The data stem from a study of blood T cell repertoires in COVID-19. Study-level information: Sites across the United States, Italy and Spain contributed samples from acute and convalescent COVID-19. T cells, B-cell-depleted T cells, or PBMCs provided the cDNA or gDNA that served as material.

The CDR3 loop spans 16 amino acids. The germline CDR1 and CDR2 sequences are MNHEY and SMNVEV (reference sequence). V trimming: 8 bases; J trimming: 5 bases; junction bases outside the gene matches: 15. In the original analysis: For nucleated cells, counts were estimated from reference gene primer amplification. Only in-frame clones appear in the TCRdb table, and some are missing; sequencing was by immunoSEQ multiplex PCR. The V and J calls and clone size were taken over from that table, and D and trimming were inferred from the DNA. The sample holds some 70,000 clones; around four fifths are singletons and the top ten take under 2%.

The rearrangement uses TRBV27 and TRBJ1-2; 9 bases are a match to TRBD1. This sequence was found in a woman aged 60-75 years with acute or convalescent COVID-19. Sequenced: peripheral blood. CDR3: CASRLTPGQGRYGYTF. CDR3 nucleotide sequence: TGTGCCAGCCGATTGACTCCGGGACAGGGAAGATATGGCTACACCTTC.